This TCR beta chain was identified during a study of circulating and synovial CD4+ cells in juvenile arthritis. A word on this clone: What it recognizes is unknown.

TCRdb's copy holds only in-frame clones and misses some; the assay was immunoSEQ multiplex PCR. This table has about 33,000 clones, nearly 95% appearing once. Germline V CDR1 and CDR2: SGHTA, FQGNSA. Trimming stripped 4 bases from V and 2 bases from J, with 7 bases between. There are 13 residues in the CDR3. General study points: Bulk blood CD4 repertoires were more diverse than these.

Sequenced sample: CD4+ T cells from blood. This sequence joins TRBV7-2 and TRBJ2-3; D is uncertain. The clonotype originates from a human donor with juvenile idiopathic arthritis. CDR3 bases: TGTGCCAGCAGCTCGATCTACACAGATACGCAGTATTTT. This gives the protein CASSSIYTDTQYF.